This TCR beta chain was recovered during a study of lymphopenia after photon versus proton radiotherapy. Whole-study results and caveats: Better survival with proton therapy was suggested as possible, not demonstrated. After lymphocyte nadir, photon-treated repertoires showed oligoclonal expansion, especially CD8+ Temra. Photon-treated patients lost naive T cells and TCR diversity; proton-treated stayed stable.

Trimming removed 1 base from V and 1 base from J, with 14 bases in between. The germline CDR1 and CDR2 sequences are MDHEN and SYDVKM. CDR3 length: 17 amino acids. Comments on this clone: Its target is not known.

Data came from immunoSEQ multiplex PCR; TCRdb stores just in-frame clones and leaves some out. The sample has 160,000 or so clones; roughly nine tenths are singletons. The chain is built from TRBV28 and TRBJ1-5; D gene ambiguous. The sequencing here drew on peripheral blood, taken from a patient treated with photon-based radiotherapy. The sequence came from a man aged 45-65 years with gastric cancer. CDR3 bases: TGTGCCAGCAGTTTATACCCGGGGTTAAGAAGCAATCAGCCCCAGCATTTT. Protein: CASSLYPGLRSNQPQHF.